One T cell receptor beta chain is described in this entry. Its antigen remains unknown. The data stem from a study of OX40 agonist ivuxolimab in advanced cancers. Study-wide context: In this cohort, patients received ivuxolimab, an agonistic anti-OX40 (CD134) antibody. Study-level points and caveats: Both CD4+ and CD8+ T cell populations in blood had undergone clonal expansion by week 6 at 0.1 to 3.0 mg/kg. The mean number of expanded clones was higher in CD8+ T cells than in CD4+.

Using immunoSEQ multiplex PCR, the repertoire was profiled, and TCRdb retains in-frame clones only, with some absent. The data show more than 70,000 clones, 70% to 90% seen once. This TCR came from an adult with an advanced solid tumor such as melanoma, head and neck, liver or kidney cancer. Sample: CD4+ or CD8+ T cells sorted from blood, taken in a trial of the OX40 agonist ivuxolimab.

CDR3 sequence: CASSLVGQGRETQYF. Here the CDR3 DNA reads TGCGCCAGCAGCTTGGTGGGACAGGGGAGAGAGACCCAGTACTTC. The chain recombines TRBV5-1 with TRBJ2-5; 10 bases map to TRBD1. Germline CDR1 and CDR2: SGHRS and YFSETQ. The junction had 3 bases not matched to a gene; V was cut back by 0 bases and J by 4 bases. This CDR3 region has 15 residues.